Included here is one T cell receptor beta chain sequence, with context. This clonotype was seen ten or more times. No cognate antigen has been identified for it. Within one base of it there is no much larger clone, and no base qualities were kept. Libraries came from 5' RACE. TCRdb names NextSeq 500 as the instrument used. To correct for sequencing error and PCR bias, the TCR library protocol tagged individual cDNA molecules with unique molecular identifiers. TCR alpha and beta chains were both sequenced, and the abundances of alpha and beta sequences in each sample were closely correlated with each other. Turning to the authors' computational methods: Decombinator V4 was used to annotate the V gene, J gene and CDR3 of the TCR sequences. Expanded TCRs were defined as changing significantly between any two time points under a Poisson model with p below 0.0001. TCR abundances were normalised to the total number of TCRs sequenced per sample and were expressed as counts per million. TRAV1-2 paired with TRAJ12, TRAJ20 or TRAJ33 defined MAIT TCRs, while TRAV10 paired with TRAJ18 defined iNKT TCRs. VDJdb, accessed 1 November 2021, was searched for CMV, EBV and SARS-CoV-2 annotated TCRs, with TCRs annotated for multiple antigens excluded. TCRdb cleaned the public reads at Q25 with fastp, built clones with MiXCR and kept in-frame beta chains. Here each entry gathers all rows of one CDR3 protein and keeps the most common genes and DNA. These V and J calls derive from TCRdb rather than the authors' analysis. This sample gives over 20,000 distinct CDR3 sequences in total; about 4.3% of them show up just once. The biggest ten clones account for less than 6% of the sample.

From the cysteine through the phenylalanine, the CDR3 covers 14 amino acids. Only the CDR3 DNA is retained, 42 bases long and in frame from the first base. Based on the germline V gene, the CDR1 and CDR2 sequences are KGHSH and LQKENI. Trimming takes 5 bases off V and 4 bases off J; junction bases not matched to a gene: 5. The study was a case-control design nested within a healthcare worker cohort in London, UK, with weekly nasopharyngeal swab PCR tests and blood sampling. Healthcare workers were enrolled in the week of the UK lockdown, from 23 to 31 March 2020, and were followed every week for up to roughly 15 weeks. The data originate from a study of early T cells in non-severe SARS-CoV-2 infection (dated by TCRdb to the early 2020s). Study-wide context: Because TCR sequencing was done on bulk RNA from unsorted whole blood, the alpha and beta chains could not be paired. Beyond this particular receptor, the publication reports: VDJdb matching was skewed toward anti-spike CD8 responses and likely underestimated virus-specific expansions, missing private and CD4 specificities.

The clonotype was recovered from an adult who was a healthcare worker with PCR-confirmed SARS-CoV-2 infection or an uninfected control (not recorded which). Sequencing used whole blood. The chain couples TRBV18 to TRBJ2-7; TRBD1 lines up with 10 middle nucleotides. The CDR3 region: CASSGTGDRYEQYF. Here is the DNA: TGTGCCAGCTCAGGGACAGGGGATAGGTACGAGCAGTACTTC.